This T cell receptor (beta chain) appears in the sequencing data of a study of shared clonotypes between healthy human individuals. Produced via immunoSEQ multiplex PCR; TCRdb's table is partial and in-frame only. The sample consists of some 200,000 clones, approximately 70% of them appearing once. The donor population consisted of healthy HIV-negative adults with no recent acute infections or vaccinations. What was sequenced was memory CD4+ T cells sorted from blood. Subset here: CD45RA-negative fraction. The origin of this receptor is a man aged 30 to 45 in good health.

CDR3 amino acids: CASSSPGLAEKETQYF. The CDR3 DNA reads TGCGCCAGCAGTTCTCCGGGACTAGCGGAAAAAGAGACCCAGTACTTC. The chain has TRBV10-2 and TRBJ2-5; 11 bases are shared with TRBD2. Germline-derived CDR1 and CDR2 are WSHSY and SAAADI. The CDR3 length is 16 residues. V dropped 5 bases and J dropped 3; count of bases not matched to a gene: 8.